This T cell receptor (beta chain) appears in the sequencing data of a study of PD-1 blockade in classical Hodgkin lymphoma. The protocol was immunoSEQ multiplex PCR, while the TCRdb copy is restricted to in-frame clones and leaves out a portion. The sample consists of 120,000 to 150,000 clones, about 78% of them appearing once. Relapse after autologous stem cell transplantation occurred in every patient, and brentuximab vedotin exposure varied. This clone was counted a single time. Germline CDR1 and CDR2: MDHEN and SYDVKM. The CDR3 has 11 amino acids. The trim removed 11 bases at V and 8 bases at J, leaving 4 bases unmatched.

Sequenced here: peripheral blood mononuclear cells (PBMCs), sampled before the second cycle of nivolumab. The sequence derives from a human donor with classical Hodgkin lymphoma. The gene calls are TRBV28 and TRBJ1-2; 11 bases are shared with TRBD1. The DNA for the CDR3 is TGTGCCGGACAGGGGGCTGTGGGCTACACCTTC. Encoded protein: CAGQGAVGYTF.